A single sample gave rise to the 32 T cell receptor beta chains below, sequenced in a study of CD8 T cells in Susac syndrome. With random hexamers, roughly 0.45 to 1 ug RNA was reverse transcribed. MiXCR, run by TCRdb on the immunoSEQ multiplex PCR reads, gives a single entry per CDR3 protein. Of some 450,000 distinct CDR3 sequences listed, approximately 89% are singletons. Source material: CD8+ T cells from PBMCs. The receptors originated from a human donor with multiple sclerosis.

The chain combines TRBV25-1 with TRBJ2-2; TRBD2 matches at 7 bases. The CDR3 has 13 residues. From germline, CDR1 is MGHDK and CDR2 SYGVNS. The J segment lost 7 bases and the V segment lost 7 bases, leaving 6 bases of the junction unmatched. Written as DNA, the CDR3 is TGTGCCAGCACCACCGGCGGGGGCGGGGAGCTGTTTTTT. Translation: CASTTGGGGELFF.

The CDR3 is CASRTGDGYTF. The DNA of the CDR3 is TGTGCCAGCAGGACAGGGGATGGCTACACCTTC. This rearrangement joins TRBV2 to TRBJ1-2, with TRBD1 identical over 8 bases. CDR3 size: 11 residues. The V gene end was trimmed by 6 bases and the J gene end by 6 bases; junction bases not matched to a gene: 0. Germline CDR1 reads SNHLY; CDR2 reads FYNNEI.

The CDR3 region has the DNA TGCAGTGCTCCTGACCACGACAGGAGCTCCTACAATGAGCAGTTCTTC. As protein: CSAPDHDRSSYNEQFF. This chain uses TRBV20-1 with TRBJ2-1; D possibly corresponds to TRBD1 (6 bases). The CDR3 has 16 amino acids. Germline V gene lookup returns CDR1 DFQATT and CDR2 SNEGSKA (reference sequence). The V end lost 5 bases, the J end lost 0 bases, and 17 bases lay between the germline ends.

The CDR3 reads CASSLLSVFF. The CDR3 region has the DNA TGTGCCAGCAGTTTGCTTAGCGTGTTCTTC. The rearrangement links TRBV12-3 or TRBV12-4 to TRBJ2-1, with a weak D call TRBD2 (5 bases). Trimming took 3 bases from V and 15 from J, leaving 9 bases between them. The CDR3 covers 10 residues.

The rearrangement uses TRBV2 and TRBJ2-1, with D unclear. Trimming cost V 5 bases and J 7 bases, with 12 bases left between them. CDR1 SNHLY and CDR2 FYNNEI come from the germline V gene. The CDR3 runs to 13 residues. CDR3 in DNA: TGTGCCAGCAGTCCGACCTTCTCGAATGAGCAGTTCTTC. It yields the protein CASSPTFSNEQFF.

CDR3 residues: CASSSEGGDVQPQHF. The CDR3 DNA reads as TGTGCCAGCAGTTCCGAAGGGGGCGATGTTCAGCCCCAGCATTTT. V is TRBV12-3 or TRBV12-4 and J is TRBJ1-5; TRBD1 matches at 7 bases. The J segment lost 6 bases and the V segment lost 4 bases, leaving 9 bases of the junction unmatched. CDR3 length equals 15 residues.

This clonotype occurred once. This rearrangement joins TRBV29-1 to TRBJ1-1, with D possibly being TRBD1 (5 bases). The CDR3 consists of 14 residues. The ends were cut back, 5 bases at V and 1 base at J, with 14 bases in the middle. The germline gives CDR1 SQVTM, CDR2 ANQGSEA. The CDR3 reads CSVLPGPTNTEAFF. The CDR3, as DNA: TGCAGCGTTTTGCCGGGACCCACGAACACTGAAGCTTTCTTT.

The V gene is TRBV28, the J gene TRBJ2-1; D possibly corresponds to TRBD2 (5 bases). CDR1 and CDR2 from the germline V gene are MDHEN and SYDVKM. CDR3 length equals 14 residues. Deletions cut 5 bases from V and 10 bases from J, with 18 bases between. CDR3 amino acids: CASSPTALASEQFF. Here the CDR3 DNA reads TGTGCCAGCAGTCCTACGGCGCTAGCCTCCGAGCAGTTCTTC.

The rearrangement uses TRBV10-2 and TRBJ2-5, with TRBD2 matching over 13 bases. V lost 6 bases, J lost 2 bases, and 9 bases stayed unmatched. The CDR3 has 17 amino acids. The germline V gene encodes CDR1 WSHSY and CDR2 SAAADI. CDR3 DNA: TGCGCCAGCAGCAGACTAGCGGGGGGCCACCAACAAGAGACCCAGTACTTC. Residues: CASSRLAGGHQQETQYF.

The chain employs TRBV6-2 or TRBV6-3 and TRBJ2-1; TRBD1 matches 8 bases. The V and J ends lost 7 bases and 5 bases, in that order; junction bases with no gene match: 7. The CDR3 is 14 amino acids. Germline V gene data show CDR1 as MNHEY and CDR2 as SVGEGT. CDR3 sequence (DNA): TGTGCCAGCAATCAGATACAGGGGGACAATGAGCAGTTCTTC. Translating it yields CASNQIQGDNEQFF.

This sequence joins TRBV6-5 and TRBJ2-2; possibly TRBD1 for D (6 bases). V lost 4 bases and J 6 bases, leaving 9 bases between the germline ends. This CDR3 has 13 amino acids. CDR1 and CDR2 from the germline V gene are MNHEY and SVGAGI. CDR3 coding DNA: TGTGCCAGCAGTTCACAGGGCCCCGGGGAGCTGTTTTTT. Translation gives CASSSQGPGELFF.

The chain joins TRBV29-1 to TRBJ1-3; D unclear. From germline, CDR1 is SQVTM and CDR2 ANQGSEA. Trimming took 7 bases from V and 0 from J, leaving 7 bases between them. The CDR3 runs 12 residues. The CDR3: CSAEASGNTIYF. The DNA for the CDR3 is TGCAGCGCGGAGGCCTCTGGAAACACCATATATTTT.

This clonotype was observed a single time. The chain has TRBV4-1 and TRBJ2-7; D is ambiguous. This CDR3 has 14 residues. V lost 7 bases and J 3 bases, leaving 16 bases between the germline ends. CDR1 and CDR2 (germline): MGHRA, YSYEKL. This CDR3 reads CASTWDIEDYEQYF. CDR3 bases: TGCGCCAGCACCTGGGATATCGAAGACTACGAGCAGTACTTC.

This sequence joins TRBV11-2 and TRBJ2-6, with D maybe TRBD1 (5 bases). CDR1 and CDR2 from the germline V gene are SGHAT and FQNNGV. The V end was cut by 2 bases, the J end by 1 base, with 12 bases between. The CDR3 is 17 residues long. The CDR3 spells CASSLLPGFSGANVLTF. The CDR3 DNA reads TGTGCCAGCAGCTTACTTCCAGGGTTTTCTGGGGCCAACGTCCTGACTTTC.

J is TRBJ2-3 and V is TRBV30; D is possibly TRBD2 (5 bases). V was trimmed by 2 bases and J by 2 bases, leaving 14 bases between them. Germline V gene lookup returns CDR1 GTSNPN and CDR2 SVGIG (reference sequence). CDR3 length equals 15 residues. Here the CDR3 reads CAWSLLGVDTDTQYF. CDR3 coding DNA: TGTGCCTGGAGTCTCCTGGGAGTTGACACAGATACGCAGTATTTT.

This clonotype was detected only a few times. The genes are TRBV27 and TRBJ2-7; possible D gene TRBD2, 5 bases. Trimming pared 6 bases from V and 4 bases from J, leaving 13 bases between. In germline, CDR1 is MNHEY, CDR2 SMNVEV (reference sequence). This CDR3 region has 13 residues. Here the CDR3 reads CASSHPSGYEQYF. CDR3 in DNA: TGTGCCAGCAGCCATCCATCGGGGTACGAGCAGTACTTC.

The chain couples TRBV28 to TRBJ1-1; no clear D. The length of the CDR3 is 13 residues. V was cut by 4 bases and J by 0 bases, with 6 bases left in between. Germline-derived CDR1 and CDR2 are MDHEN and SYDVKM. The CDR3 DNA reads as TGTGCCAGCAGTTCCTACTTGAACACTGAAGCTTTCTTT. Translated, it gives CASSSYLNTEAFF.

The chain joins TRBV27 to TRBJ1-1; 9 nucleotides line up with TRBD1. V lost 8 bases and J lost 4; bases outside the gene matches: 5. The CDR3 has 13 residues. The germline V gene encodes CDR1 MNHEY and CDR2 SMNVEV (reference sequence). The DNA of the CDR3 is TGTGCCAGCGGGGACAGGGCGGCCACTGAAGCTTTCTTT. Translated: CASGDRAATEAFF.

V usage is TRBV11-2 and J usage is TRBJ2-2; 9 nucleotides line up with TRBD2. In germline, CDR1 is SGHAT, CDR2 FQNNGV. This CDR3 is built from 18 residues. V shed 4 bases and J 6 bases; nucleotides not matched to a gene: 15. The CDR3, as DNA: TGTGCCAGCAGCTGGGCGGGAGGGAGGATCGTGTTGGCCGGGGAGCTGTTTTTT. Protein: CASSWAGGRIVLAGELFF.

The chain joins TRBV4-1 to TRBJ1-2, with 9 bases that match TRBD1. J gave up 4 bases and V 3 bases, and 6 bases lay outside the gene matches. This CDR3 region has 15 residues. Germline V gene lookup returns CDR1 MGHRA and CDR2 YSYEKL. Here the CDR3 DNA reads TGCGCCAGCAGCCAGGGGACAGGGTGGTCCTATGGCTACACCTTC. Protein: CASSQGTGWSYGYTF.

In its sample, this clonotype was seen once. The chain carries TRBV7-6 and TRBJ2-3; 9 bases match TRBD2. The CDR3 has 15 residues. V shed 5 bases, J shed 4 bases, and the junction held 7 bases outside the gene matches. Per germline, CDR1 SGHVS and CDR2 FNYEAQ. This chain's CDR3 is CASSPLAGSADTQYF. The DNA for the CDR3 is TGTGCCAGCAGCCCCCTAGCGGGAAGTGCAGATACGCAGTATTTT.

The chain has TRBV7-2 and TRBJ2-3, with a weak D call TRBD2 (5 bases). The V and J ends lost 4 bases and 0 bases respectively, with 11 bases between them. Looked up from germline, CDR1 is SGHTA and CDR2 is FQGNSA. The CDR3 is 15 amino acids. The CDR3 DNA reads TGTGCCAGCAGCTCCATAGCGACGAGCACAGATACGCAGTATTTT. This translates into CASSSIATSTDTQYF.

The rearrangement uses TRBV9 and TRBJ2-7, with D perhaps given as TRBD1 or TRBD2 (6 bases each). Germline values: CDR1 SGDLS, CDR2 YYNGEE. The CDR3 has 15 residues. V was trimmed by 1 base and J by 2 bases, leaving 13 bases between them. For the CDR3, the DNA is TGTGCCAGCAGCGTAAGGGGGGACCCGGCCTACGAGCAGTACTTC. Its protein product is CASSVRGDPAYEQYF.

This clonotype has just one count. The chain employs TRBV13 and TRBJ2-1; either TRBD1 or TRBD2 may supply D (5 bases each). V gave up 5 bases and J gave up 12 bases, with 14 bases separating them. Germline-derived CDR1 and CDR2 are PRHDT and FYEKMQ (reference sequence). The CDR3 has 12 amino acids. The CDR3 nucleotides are TGTGCCAGCAGCCCATGGGGGTTCGGGCAGTTCTTC. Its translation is CASSPWGFGQFF. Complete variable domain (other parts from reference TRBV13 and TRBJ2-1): AAGVIQSPRHLIKEKRETATLKCYPIPRHDTVYWYQQGPGQDPQFLISFYEKMQSDKGSIPDRFSAQQFSDYHSELNMSSLELGDSALYFCASSPWGFGQFFGPGTRLTVL.

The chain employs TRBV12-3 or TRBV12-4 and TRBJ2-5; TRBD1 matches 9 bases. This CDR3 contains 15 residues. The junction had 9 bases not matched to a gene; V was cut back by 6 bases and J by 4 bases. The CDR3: CASSSGQGKLETQYF. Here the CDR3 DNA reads TGTGCCAGCAGCTCGGGACAGGGAAAACTAGAGACCCAGTACTTC.

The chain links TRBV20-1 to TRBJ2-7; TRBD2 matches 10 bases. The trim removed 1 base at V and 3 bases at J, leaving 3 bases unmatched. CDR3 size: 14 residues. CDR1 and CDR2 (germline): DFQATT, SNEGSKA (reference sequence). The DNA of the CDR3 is TGCAGTGCTAGAGGCTGGACTAGCGGCTACGAGCAGTACTTC. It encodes CSARGWTSGYEQYF.

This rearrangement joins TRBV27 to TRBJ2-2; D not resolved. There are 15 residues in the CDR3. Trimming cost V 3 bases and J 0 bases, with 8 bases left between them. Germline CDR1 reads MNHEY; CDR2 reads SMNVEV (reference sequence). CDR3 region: CASSFSQANTGELFF. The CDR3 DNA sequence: TGTGCCAGCAGTTTTTCCCAAGCGAACACCGGGGAGCTGTTTTTT.

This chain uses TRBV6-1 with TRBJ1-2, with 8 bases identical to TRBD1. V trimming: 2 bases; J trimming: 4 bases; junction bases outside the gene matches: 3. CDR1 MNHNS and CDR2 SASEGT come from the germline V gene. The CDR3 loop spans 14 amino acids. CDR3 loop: CASSEMTGVYGYTF. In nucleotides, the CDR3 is TGTGCCAGCAGTGAAATGACAGGGGTCTATGGCTACACCTTC.

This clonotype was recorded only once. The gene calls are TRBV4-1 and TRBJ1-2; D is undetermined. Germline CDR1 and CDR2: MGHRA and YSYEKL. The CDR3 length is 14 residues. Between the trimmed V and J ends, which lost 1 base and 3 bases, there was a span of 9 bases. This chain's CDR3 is CASSQVMGDYGYTF. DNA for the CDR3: TGCGCCAGCAGCCAAGTAATGGGCGACTATGGCTACACCTTC.

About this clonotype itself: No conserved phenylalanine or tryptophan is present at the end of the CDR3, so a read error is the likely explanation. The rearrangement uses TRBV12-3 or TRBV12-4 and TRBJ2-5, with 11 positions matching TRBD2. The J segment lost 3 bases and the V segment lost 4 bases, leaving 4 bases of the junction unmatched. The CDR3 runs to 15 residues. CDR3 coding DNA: TGTGCCAGCAGTTCTGATAGCGGGGGGGAAGAGACCCAGTACCTC. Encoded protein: CASSSDSGGEETQYL.

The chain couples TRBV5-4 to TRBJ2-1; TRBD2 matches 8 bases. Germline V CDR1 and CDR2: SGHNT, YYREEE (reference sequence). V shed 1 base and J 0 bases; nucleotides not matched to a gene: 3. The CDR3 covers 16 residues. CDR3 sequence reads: CASSLTSGYSYNEQFF. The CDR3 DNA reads TGTGCCAGCAGCTTGACTAGCGGCTACTCCTACAATGAGCAGTTCTTC.

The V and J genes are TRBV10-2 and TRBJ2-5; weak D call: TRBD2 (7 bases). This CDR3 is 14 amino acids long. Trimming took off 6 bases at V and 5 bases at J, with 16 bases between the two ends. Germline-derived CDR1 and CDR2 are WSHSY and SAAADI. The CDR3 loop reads CASRDIGGLETQYF. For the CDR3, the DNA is TGCGCCAGCAGAGACATCGGGGGGCTTGAGACCCAGTACTTC.